This T cell receptor (beta chain) was recorded in a study of CD8 T cells in ankylosing spondylitis. The CDR3 covers 16 residues. The germline V gene has CDR1 SGHAT and CDR2 FQNNGV. The trim removed 4 bases at V and 2 bases at J, leaving 9 bases unmatched. TCRdb used MiXCR to reprocess the 5' RACE reads, holding one entry per CDR3 protein. The table shows 380,000 or so distinct CDR3 sequences, with 20% to 25% occurring only once. The clonotype originates from a male donor with ankylosing spondylitis or in good health (not recorded which). Sequencing was done on a sample of blood, either unsorted or a sorted T cell fraction (not recorded which). The gene calls are TRBV11-2 and TRBJ2-3; 7 positions agree with TRBD2. CDR3 amino acids: CASSSLGEGITDTQYF. CDR3 bases: TGTGCCAGCAGCTCCCTAGGGGAGGGGATCACAGATACGCAGTATTTT.